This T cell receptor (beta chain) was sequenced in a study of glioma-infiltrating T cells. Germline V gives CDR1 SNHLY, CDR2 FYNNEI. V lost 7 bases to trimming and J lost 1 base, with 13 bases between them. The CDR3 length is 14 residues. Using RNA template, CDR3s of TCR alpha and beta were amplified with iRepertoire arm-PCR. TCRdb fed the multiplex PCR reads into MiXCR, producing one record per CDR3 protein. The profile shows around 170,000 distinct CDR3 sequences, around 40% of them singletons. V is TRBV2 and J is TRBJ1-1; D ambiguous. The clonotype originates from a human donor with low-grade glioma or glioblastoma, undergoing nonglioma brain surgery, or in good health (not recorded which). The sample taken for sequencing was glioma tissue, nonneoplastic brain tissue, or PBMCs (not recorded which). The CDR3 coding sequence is TGTGCCAGCATTGACCGGGAGGCGAACACTGAAGCTTTCTTT. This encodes CASIDREANTEAFF.